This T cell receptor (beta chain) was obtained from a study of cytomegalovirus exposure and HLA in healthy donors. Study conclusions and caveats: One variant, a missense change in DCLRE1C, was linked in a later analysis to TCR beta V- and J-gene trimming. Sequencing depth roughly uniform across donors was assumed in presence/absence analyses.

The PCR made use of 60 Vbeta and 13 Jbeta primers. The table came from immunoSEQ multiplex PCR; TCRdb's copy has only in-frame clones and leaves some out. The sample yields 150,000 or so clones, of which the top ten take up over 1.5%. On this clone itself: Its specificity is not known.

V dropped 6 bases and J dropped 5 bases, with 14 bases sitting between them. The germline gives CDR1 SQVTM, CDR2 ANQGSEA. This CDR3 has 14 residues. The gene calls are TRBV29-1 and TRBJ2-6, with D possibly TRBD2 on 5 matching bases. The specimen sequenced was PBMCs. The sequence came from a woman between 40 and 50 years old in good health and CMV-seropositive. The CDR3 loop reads CSVRTLDWANVLTF. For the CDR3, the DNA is TGCAGCGTGAGGACTTTGGACTGGGCCAACGTCCTGACTTTC.